The 27 T cell receptor beta chains in this list originate from one sample, sequenced in a study of tumor-infiltrating lymphocytes in primary liver carcinoma. cDNA specific to TCR beta was made from roughly 500 ng of total RNA, with a constant-region primer employed for priming. Libraries for TCR beta were built through three nested multiplex PCR rounds, which together made up a slightly modified ARM-PCR procedure. Amplification in the first two PCR rounds was performed using TRBV1-TRBV30 forward primers and a C-beta reverse primer for 10 cycles each. TCRdb reprocessed the multiplex PCR reads via MiXCR and lists one record per CDR3 protein. The table includes 99,000 or so distinct CDR3 sequences, 69% detected once. Investigators took RNA and DNA out together from 20-30 mg of unsorted bulk tissue. Sequenced input: liver tumor tissue from sampling region 5. Sample subset: tumor region T5, tumor centre. These receptors all come from a woman aged 55-70 years with primary liver carcinoma and hepatitis B virus infection.

As regards this clonotype: One junction end disagrees with the germline gene, perhaps due to a read error. The genes are TRBV4-2 and TRBJ1-1; D remains ambiguous. CDR1 LGHNA and CDR2 YNFKEQ come from the germline V gene. The CDR3 runs to 12 residues. In DNA, the CDR3 is TGTGCCAGCAGCCCTGAGAACATTGAAGCTTTCTTT. Its protein product is CASSPENIEAFF.

Remarks on this clonotype: A read error may explain this, as a much larger clone is one base away. This chain links TRBV7-9 with TRBJ1-1; perhaps TRBD1 as D (5 bases). Germline assignment: CDR1 SEHNR and CDR2 FQNEAQ (reference sequence). This CDR3 spans 13 amino acids. The V end lost 5 bases, the J end lost 4 bases, and 11 bases lay between the germline ends. The CDR3 sequence: CASSGRGSTEAFF. CDR3 DNA: TGTGCCAGCAGCGGACGGGGGAGCACTGAAGCTTTCTTT.

The V call is TRBV30, the J call TRBJ1-1; no reliable D call. V lost 0 bases and J lost 9, with 11 bases in between. Germline assignment: CDR1 GTSNPN and CDR2 SVGIG (reference sequence). CDR3 length: 12 amino acids. Here the CDR3 reads CAWSVGRTKAFF. The CDR3 coding sequence is TGTGCCTGGAGTGTGGGGAGAACTAAAGCTTTCTTT.

The chain employs TRBV2 and TRBJ1-5; D is uncertain. Germline CDR1 SNHLY, CDR2 FYNNEI. This CDR3 comprises 12 residues. V lost 4 bases and J lost 6, with 7 bases in between. The chain's CDR3 is CASSGKVQPQHF. The CDR3 nucleotides are TGTGCCAGCAGTGGAAAAGTTCAGCCCCAGCATTTT.

A remark on this clonotype: The final CDR3 position lacks the conserved phenylalanine or tryptophan, pointing to a likely read error. This chain joins TRBV11-2 and TRBJ2-7, with no clear D. The CDR3 consists of 12 residues. V was shortened by 8 bases and J by 2 bases, with 10 bases between the two germline ends. Germline values: CDR1 SGHAT, CDR2 FQNNGV. The CDR3 bases are TGTGCCAGCGGTTACCTTGCCTACGAGCAGTACTAC. Residues: CASGYLAYEQYY.

This clonotype came up many times. This rearrangement joins TRBV6-6 to TRBJ1-1, with D unresolved. Germline values: CDR1 MNHNY, CDR2 SVGAGI (reference sequence). The CDR3 consists of 14 residues. V was cut by 7 bases and J by 3 bases, with 15 bases left in between. DNA for the CDR3: TGTGCCAGCATCAGAGGCGGTGTAGACACTGAAGCTTTCTTT. Amino acid sequence: CASIRGGVDTEAFF.

This clonotype came up many times. This rearrangement joins TRBV13 to TRBJ2-7; tentatively, D is TRBD2 (5 bases). From germline, CDR1 is PRHDT and CDR2 FYEKMQ (reference sequence). The V and J ends lost 5 bases and 3 bases respectively, with 20 bases between them. The CDR3 length is 16 residues. For the CDR3, the DNA is TGTGCCAGCAGCCCTACCCTCGGGGAATTCCGCTACGAGCAGTACTTC. Residues: CASSPTLGEFRYEQYF.

In its sample, this clonotype was seen once. The genes are TRBV6-5 and TRBJ1-2, with 8 bases fitting TRBD1. Germline V gene lookup returns CDR1 MNHEY and CDR2 SVGAGI. With V trimmed by 5 bases and J by 8 bases, 7 bases remained unmatched. The CDR3 totals 13 residues. This chain's CDR3 is CASSHRGGDGYTF. CDR3 bases: TGTGCCAGCAGTCACAGGGGGGGCGACGGCTACACCTTC.

As regards this clonotype: The junction does not match germline at one end; this may be a read error. The CDR3 nucleotides are TGTACCAGCAGCTCCGGACTGTACAATGGGCAGTTCTTC. Translation: CTSSSGLYNGQFF. The V and J genes are TRBV11-2 and TRBJ2-1; a possible D gene is TRBD2 (5 bases). The CDR3 is 13 residues long. Germline CDR1 SGHAT, CDR2 FQNNGV.

The chain couples TRBV20-1 to TRBJ2-1; TRBD1 matches 9 bases. Germline-derived CDR1 and CDR2 are DFQATT and SNEGSKA (reference sequence). Unmatched junction bases numbered 21, after V lost 1 base and J lost 2 bases. The length of the CDR3 is 21 residues. The CDR3 nucleotides are TGCAGTGCTAGAGGAAGTGGGAGAGGGGACAGGGCACTACTCGCCTACAATGAGCAGTTCTTC. Translating gives CSARGSGRGDRALLAYNEQFF.

Turning to this clonotype: The missing conserved phenylalanine or tryptophan at the end of this CDR3 makes a read error likely. The genes are TRBV29-1 and TRBJ2-2; D unclear. CDR3 length: 14 amino acids. Germline CDR1 and CDR2: SQVTM and ANQGSEA. Deletions cut 4 bases from V and 2 bases from J, with 11 bases between. The CDR3 region has the DNA TGCAGCGTTGCTGGTCTTACTAACACCGGGGAGCTGTTTCTT. Translated: CSVAGLTNTGELFL.

This sequence joins TRBV6-6 and TRBJ1-6, with D hard to call. V was shortened by 4 bases and J by 10 bases, with 14 bases between the two germline ends. This CDR3 comprises 14 residues. CDR1 is MNHNY and CDR2 is SVGAGI in the germline V gene (reference sequence). The CDR3 sequence is CASSLNGSRSPLHF. The CDR3 nucleotides read TGTGCCAGCAGTTTGAACGGTTCAAGATCACCCCTCCACTTT.

With respect to this clonotype: Possible read error: a much larger clone is one base away. This chain connects TRBV13 to TRBJ1-2; TRBD1 matches at 9 bases. CDR3 length equals 13 residues. V gave up 8 bases and J gave up 5 bases; unmatched junction bases: 6. Germline CDR1 and CDR2: PRHDT and FYEKMQ (reference sequence). In DNA, the CDR3 is TGTGCCAGCTGCCTAGACAGGGGGTATGGCTACACCTTC. Protein sequence: CASCLDRGYGYTF.

Of note for this clonotype: A read error may be the cause here, since a much bigger clone is one base away. The chain uses TRBV12-3 or TRBV12-4 and TRBJ2-2; D remains ambiguous. The CDR3 sequence is 14 residues long. V lost 5 bases, J lost 2 bases, and 9 bases lay in between. CDR3 in amino acids: CASSPMANTGELFF. CDR3 in DNA: TGTGCCAGCAGTCCCATGGCAAACACCGGGGAGCTGTTTTTT.

The chain combines TRBV20-1 with TRBJ2-1; possible D gene TRBD2, 7 bases. V gave up 3 bases and J gave up 5 bases, with 14 bases separating them. The CDR3 runs 14 residues. CDR1 is DFQATT, CDR2 SNEGSKA, per germline (reference sequence). The CDR3 protein is CSASWAGAHNEQFF. In DNA form, the CDR3 reads TGCAGTGCTAGCTGGGCGGGGGCCCACAATGAGCAGTTCTTC.

A word on this clonotype: At one end, the junction sequence differs from germline, possibly due to a read error. The chain combines TRBV6-1 with TRBJ1-1; possible D gene TRBD1, 5 bases. Germline CDR1 MNHNS, CDR2 SASEGT. CDR3 size: 15 residues. As DNA, the CDR3 is TGTGTCAGCAGTAAGGCGGGACGGTGGAACACTGAAGCTTTCTTT. This codes for CVSSKAGRWNTEAFF.

Remarks on this clonotype: One base away lies a much larger clone, so this may be a sequencing read error. V usage is TRBV30 and J usage is TRBJ2-3; 9 nucleotides match TRBD2. The CDR3 covers 14 residues. CDR1 and CDR2 from the germline V gene are GTSNPN and SVGIG (reference sequence). Losses at the gene ends were 4 bases for V and 3 bases for J; bases not matched to a gene: 5. The CDR3 is CAWNDGLATDTQYF. The CDR3 DNA reads TGTGCCTGGAATGACGGACTAGCGACAGATACGCAGTATTTT.

This clonotype was observed at least ten times. The rearrangement joins TRBV6-5 to TRBJ1-4; D is unclear. The V gene lost 5 bases and the J gene lost 3 bases, with 10 bases spanning the gap. The CDR3 has 14 residues. Per the germline V gene, CDR1 is MNHEY and CDR2 is SVGAGI. The CDR3 nucleotides are TGTGCCAGCAGTCCCCGGGCTCCTAATGAAAAACTGTTTTTT. Its translation is CASSPRAPNEKLFF.

This chain links TRBV11-2 with TRBJ2-3, with 7 bases lining up with TRBD1. CDR3 size: 16 residues. CDR1 and CDR2 from the germline V gene are SGHAT and FQNNGV. V was clipped by 10 bases and J by 6 bases; unmatched bases: 19. The CDR3 region is CANSLTGQAITDTQYF. The DNA for the CDR3 is TGTGCCAACAGTTTAACCGGACAGGCGATCACGGATACGCAGTATTTT.

Concerning this clonotype: A read error may be the cause here, since a much bigger clone is one base away. V and J are TRBV5-1 and TRBJ2-2, with D perhaps TRBD2 (5 bases). CDR3 length equals 13 residues. Looked up from germline, CDR1 is SGHRS and CDR2 is YFSETQ. CDR3 loop: CASSRVGTGKLFF. CDR3 nucleotides: TGCGCCAGCAGCAGGGTTGGCACCGGGAAGCTGTTTTTT.

CDR3 sequence reads: CASSFFGGGQGVAGELFF. The CDR3 DNA reads TGTGCCAGCAGTTTTTTCGGCGGAGGACAGGGGGTTGCCGGGGAGCTGTTTTTT. The chain is built from TRBV28 and TRBJ2-2; TRBD1 matches 10 bases. The V gene end was trimmed by 3 bases and the J gene end by 6 bases; junction bases not matched to a gene: 13. In germline, CDR1 is MDHEN, CDR2 SYDVKM. This CDR3 is 18 amino acids long.

This clonotype occurred once. The CDR3 carries no conserved terminal phenylalanine or tryptophan, so it likely arises from a read error. The chain has TRBV5-4 and TRBJ2-5, with 8 bases identical to TRBD1. V lost 4 bases and J lost 5; bases outside the gene matches: 7. Germline assignment: CDR1 SGHNT and CDR2 YYREEE (reference sequence). The CDR3 sequence is 14 residues long. The CDR3 here is CASSTPGGAETQYL. The CDR3 region has the DNA TGTGCCAGCAGCACACCAGGGGGCGCCGAGACCCAGTACCTC.

To note about this clonotype: One end of the junction fails to match germline, which may point to a read error. This sequence joins TRBV11-2 and TRBJ2-3, with 7 bases matching TRBD2. CDR3 length: 15 residues. CDR1 SGHAT and CDR2 FQNNGV come from the germline V gene. The CDR3 DNA sequence: TGTGCCAGAAGCTCCCGGGCGGGGGAGACAGTTACGCAGTATTTT. It encodes CARSSRAGETVTQYF.

A note on this clonotype: The conserved closing phenylalanine or tryptophan is absent in this CDR3, likely reflecting a read error. J is TRBJ2-1 and V is TRBV11-2; TRBD1 or TRBD2 may be the D gene (5 bases each). Germline V gene data show CDR1 as SGHAT and CDR2 as FQNNGV. The CDR3 length is 15 residues. CDR3 sequence: CASSAGTVDYNEQFL. In DNA form, the CDR3 reads TGCGCCAGCAGCGCCGGGACGGTGGACTACAATGAGCAGTTCCTC.

As regards this clonotype: A read error may produce the germline difference seen at one junction end. The chain links TRBV29-1 to TRBJ2-7, with D tentatively TRBD1 (5 bases). Germline loops: CDR1 SQVTM, CDR2 ANQGSEA. CDR3 length: 13 residues. The DNA of the CDR3 is TGCAGAGTTGACCTCCAGGGTTTATACGAGCTGTACTTC. It encodes CRVDLQGLYELYF.

This clonotype was counted once. The rearrangement uses TRBV11-3 and TRBJ2-3; D gene unclear. V lost 2 bases, J lost 5 bases, and 11 bases lay in between. The germline gives CDR1 SGHNT, CDR2 YENEEA. The CDR3 is made up of 14 amino acids. For the CDR3, the DNA is TGTGCCAGCAGCTTATGGGGTAGTCGAGATACGCAGTATTTT. Translated: CASSLWGSRDTQYF. Full variable domain (outside the CDR3, taken from reference TRBV11-3 and TRBJ2-3): EAGVVQSPRYKIIEKKQPVAFWCNPISGHNTLYWYLQNLGQGPELLIRYENEEAVDDSQLPKDRFSAERLKGVDSTLKIQPAELGDSAVYLCASSLWGSRDTQYFGPGTRLTVL.

This clonotype was picked up a small number of times. This rearrangement joins TRBV18 to TRBJ2-3, with D unclear. CDR3 length: 12 amino acids. V was trimmed by 2 bases and J by 7 bases, leaving 7 bases between them. CDR1 is KGHSH and CDR2 is LQKENI in the germline V gene. In DNA form, the CDR3 reads TGTGCCAGCTCACCAGTGGGTAATACGCAGTATTTT. Translated: CASSPVGNTQYF.